These 15 T cell receptor beta chains were all obtained from the same sample, sequenced in a study of early T cells in non-severe SARS-CoV-2 infection. TCRdb fed the 5' RACE reads into MiXCR, producing one record per CDR3 protein. The table records tens of thousands of distinct CDR3 sequences, approximately 9.1% of them present only once. Sequenced sample: whole blood. These receptors came from an adult who was a healthcare worker with PCR-confirmed SARS-CoV-2 infection or an uninfected control (not recorded which).

This chain uses TRBV28 with TRBJ2-7; no firm D call. Per germline, CDR1 MDHEN and CDR2 SYDVKM. The CDR3 is 11 amino acids. Trimming took off 7 bases at V and 4 bases at J, with 8 bases between the two ends. CDR3 in DNA: TGTGCCAGCAAGCGAGGTTACGAGCAGTACTTC. Amino acids: CASKRGYEQYF.

This clonotype was recorded at least ten times. The rearrangement uses TRBV5-4 and TRBJ2-1; D may be TRBD1 (6 bases). CDR3 length: 15 residues. Germline loops: CDR1 SGHNT, CDR2 YYREEE (reference sequence). V lost 2 bases, J lost 2 bases, and 11 bases lay in between. The CDR3 is CASSLRDTPYNEQFF. The CDR3 DNA follows: TGTGCCAGCAGCTTACGGGACACTCCCTACAATGAGCAGTTCTTC. Filled out from reference TRBV5-4 and TRBJ2-1, the complete variable domain reads ETGVTQSPTHLIKTRGQQVTLRCSSQSGHNTVSWYQQALGQGPQFIFQYYREEENGRGNFPPRFSGLQFPNYSSELNVNALELDDSALYLCASSLRDTPYNEQFFGPGTRLTVL.

This clonotype was recorded at least ten times. The J gene is TRBJ1-2, the V gene TRBV6-5; D is ambiguous. In germline, CDR1 is MNHEY, CDR2 SVGAGI. The CDR3 extends over 14 amino acids. Trimming took off 0 bases at V and 1 base at J, with 6 bases between the two ends. The CDR3 nucleotides read TGTGCCAGCAGTTACTCGAGGGTTAACTATGGCTACACCTTC. Translating gives CASSYSRVNYGYTF.

In its sample, this clonotype was seen many times. J is TRBJ2-2 and V is TRBV12-3 or TRBV12-4; the D is unclear. This CDR3 has 15 residues. V was clipped by 3 bases and J by 0 bases, with 8 bases between them. The CDR3 region is CASSLRRPNTGELFF. As DNA, the CDR3 is TGTGCCAGCAGTTTGAGGCGACCGAACACCGGGGAGCTGTTTTTT.

In this sample, this clonotype turned up many times. This sequence joins TRBV7-2 and TRBJ2-7; no definite D call. CDR3 length equals 14 residues. V lost 5 bases and J 0 bases, leaving 11 bases between the germline ends. Germline assignment: CDR1 SGHTA and CDR2 FQGNSA. The CDR3 DNA follows: TGTGCCAGCAGCCTAGGGTTACACTCCTACGAGCAGTACTTC. Protein sequence: CASSLGLHSYEQYF.

This chain's CDR3 is CAISESIRETQYF. The CDR3 DNA sequence: TGTGCCATCAGTGAGTCCATTAGGGAGACCCAGTACTTC. The chain has TRBV10-3 and TRBJ2-5; D unresolved. The CDR3 is 13 amino acids. Germline CDR1 is ENHRY and CDR2 is SYGVKD. V was shortened by 0 bases and J by 5 bases, with 7 bases between the two germline ends.

Many counts were recorded for this clonotype. The V call is TRBV5-4, the J call TRBJ2-3; the D call may be TRBD1 or TRBD2 (5 bases each). CDR1 is SGHNT, CDR2 YYREEE, per germline (reference sequence). The CDR3 extends over 18 amino acids. The germline V and J ends were trimmed by 0 bases and 0 bases, with 17 bases remaining between them. The CDR3 DNA reads as TGTGCCAGCAGCTTGGCCATGGGGGACCTAGCTAGCACAGATACGCAGTATTTT. This gives the protein CASSLAMGDLASTDTQYF.

The chain employs TRBV6-2 or TRBV6-3 and TRBJ2-7; D possibly corresponds to TRBD1 (5 bases). Per germline, CDR1 MNHEY and CDR2 SVGEGT. V gave up 2 bases and J gave up 3 bases, with 14 bases separating them. The CDR3 has 15 residues. The CDR3 DNA reads TGTGCCAGCAGTTACGGCGTTGGGCAGGGCTACGAGCAGTACTTC. This gives the protein CASSYGVGQGYEQYF.

This clonotype was seen at least ten times. The J gene is TRBJ2-3, the V gene TRBV3-1; perhaps TRBD2 as D (6 bases). This CDR3 has 15 amino acids. CDR1 is LGHDT and CDR2 is YNNKEL in the germline V gene (reference sequence). With 4 bases removed from V and 4 bases from J, the gap between germline ends came to 15 bases. CDR3 nucleotides: TGTGCCAGCAGCCGCCGCGGGGATGAGGCAGATACGCAGTATTTT. It is translated as CASSRRGDEADTQYF.

A few counts support this clonotype. The chain uses TRBV12-3 or TRBV12-4 and TRBJ2-3, with D possibly being TRBD2 (7 bases). V lost 2 bases to trimming and J lost 3 bases, with 15 bases between them. This CDR3 is built from 16 residues. The CDR3 region has the DNA TGTGCCAGCAGTTTATGGGGGGGGCAGATAACAGATACGCAGTATTTT. This encodes CASSLWGGQITDTQYF.

This clonotype was counted a few times. The rearrangement links TRBV7-3 to TRBJ1-1, with 7 nucleotides matching TRBD1. There are 14 residues in the CDR3. V was pared by 0 bases and J by 5 bases, with 3 bases of the junction left unmatched. Germline values: CDR1 SGHTA, CDR2 FQGTGA. The DNA for the CDR3 is TGTGCCAGCAGCTTAACCCGGGACAGTACTGAAGCTTTCTTT. This sequence encodes CASSLTRDSTEAFF.

The CDR3 DNA follows: TGTGCCAGCAGTTTTGGTGGGCCCGGTGAGCAGTTCTTC. Residues: CASSFGGPGEQFF. The chain carries TRBV12-3 or TRBV12-4 and TRBJ2-1; D ambiguous. The CDR3 runs 13 residues. Trimming pared 3 bases from V and 9 bases from J, leaving 12 bases between.

The V and J genes are TRBV20-1 and TRBJ2-3; no definite D call. This CDR3 has 14 residues. Trimming shortened V by 5 bases and J by 0 bases, and 12 bases separated the two germline ends. The germline V gene has CDR1 DFQATT and CDR2 SNEGSKA (reference sequence). The CDR3 bases are TGCAGTGCTCTAAATCTAGATAGCACAGATACGCAGTATTTT. Its protein product is CSALNLDSTDTQYF.

This clonotype was seen ten or more times. J is TRBJ1-6 and V is TRBV13; possible D gene TRBD1, 6 bases. CDR1 is PRHDT, CDR2 FYEKMQ, per germline (reference sequence). The CDR3 is 15 amino acids. Trimming stripped 6 bases from V and 7 bases from J, with 16 bases between. In nucleotides, the CDR3 is TGTGCCAGCAGTCCCTCAGGGGCTTCGAATTCACCCCTCCACTTT. Translated, it gives CASSPSGASNSPLHF.

This clonotype was picked up a small number of times. The CDR3 coding sequence is TGTGCCAGCAGCCCGCCAGGGTCTACTGGAAACACCATATATTTT. Amino acids: CASSPPGSTGNTIYF. The V call is TRBV5-5, the J call TRBJ1-3; D is perhaps TRBD1 (5 bases). The V gene's germline CDR1 is SGHKS and CDR2 YYEKEE (reference sequence). This CDR3 contains 15 residues. V lost 4 bases, J lost 2 bases, and 13 bases lay in between.